One and the same sample provided the 10 T cell receptor beta chains below, sequenced in a study of cytomegalovirus exposure and HLA in healthy donors (dated by TCRdb to the late 2010s). The method was the immunoSEQ multiplex PCR assay. For the multiplex PCR, a mixture combining 60 forward primers for TCR Vbeta segments and 13 reverse primers for TCR Jbeta segments was used. TCRdb re-hosts the immuneACCESS table, in-frame sequences only. Its copies lack some clones; in the studies checked, an unresolved V gene accounts for under half of them, and the cause for the rest is not known. This sample has around 160,000 clones in its table, and 65% to 70% of those were observed once. Less than 5% of the sample lies in the top ten. Sequenced sample: PBMCs. The receptor set was obtained from a woman between 18 and 30 years old in good health and CMV-seropositive.

The chain joins TRBV5-6 to TRBJ2-7, with D tentatively TRBD1 (5 bases). The germline V gene has CDR1 SGHDT and CDR2 YYEEEE. V was pared by 4 bases and J by 0 bases, with 20 bases between. The CDR3 has 17 residues. CDR3 in amino acids: CASSPFRQWLSSYEQYF. The CDR3 DNA reads as TGTGCCAGCAGCCCCTTCCGACAGTGGCTCAGCTCCTACGAGCAGTACTTC.

The chain is built from TRBV27 and TRBJ2-1, with 8 bases that match TRBD1. The CDR3 spans 13 residues. V gave up 7 bases and J gave up 8 bases; unmatched junction bases: 7. Germline assignment: CDR1 MNHEY and CDR2 SMNVEV (reference sequence). The CDR3 DNA is TGTGCCAGCACCCGGACAGGGAGCGATGAGCAGTTCTTC. Translation: CASTRTGSDEQFF.

The J gene is TRBJ1-5, the V gene TRBV19; the D gene is possibly TRBD1 (5 bases). The CDR3 loop spans 20 amino acids. The V end lost 1 base, the J end lost 9 bases, and 31 bases lay between the germline ends. The germline gives CDR1 LNHDA, CDR2 SQIVND (reference sequence). The DNA of the CDR3 is TGTGCCAGTAGTATAGTAGGGGTCACCCTGACACCCATTGCTGACAGGCCCCAGCATTTT. This sequence encodes CASSIVGVTLTPIADRPQHF.

The V and J genes are TRBV27 and TRBJ2-7, with 7 nucleotides matching TRBD1. Germline CDR1 is MNHEY and CDR2 is SMNVEV (reference sequence). This CDR3 is built from 11 residues. The ends lost 2 bases at V and 9 bases at J; junction bases unmatched: 1. The DNA for the CDR3 is TGTGCCAGCAGTTTAGGACAGGTGCAGTACTTC. It translates to CASSLGQVQYF.

The chain has TRBV28 and TRBJ1-6; TRBD1 agrees at 8 bases. J lost 8 bases, V lost 2 bases, and 14 bases had no gene match. The CDR3 loop spans 18 amino acids. From germline, CDR1 is MDHEN and CDR2 SYDVKM. CDR3 DNA sequence: TGTGCCAGCAGTTTAACCCCAAGTAGGACAGGGTGGGATTCACCCCTCCACTTT. Translating it yields CASSLTPSRTGWDSPLHF.

This chain connects TRBV28 to TRBJ1-1, with D uncertain. Germline V CDR1 and CDR2: MDHEN, SYDVKM. This CDR3 has 14 residues. Trimming removed 3 bases from V and 6 bases from J, with 14 bases in between. CDR3 DNA: TGTGCCAGCAGTTTGCCCCATCTCAGTGCTGAAGCTTTCTTT. This gives the protein CASSLPHLSAEAFF.

The chain links TRBV19 to TRBJ2-2; D is possibly TRBD1 (6 bases). CDR1 is LNHDA, CDR2 SQIVND, per germline (reference sequence). The CDR3 is made up of 13 amino acids. V was cut by 9 bases and J by 4 bases, with 12 bases left in between. CDR3 nucleotides: TGTGCCAGCAGGGGTGTTGGCACCGGGGAGCTGTTTTTT. Residues: CASRGVGTGELFF. The variable domain in full, with the rest retrieved from reference TRBV19 and TRBJ2-2, is DGGITQSPKYLFRKEGQNVTLSCEQNLNHDAMYWYRQDPGQGLRLIYYSQIVNDFQKGDIAEGYSVSREKKESFPLTVTSAQKNPTAFYLCASRGVGTGELFFGEGSRLTVL.

V usage is TRBV2 and J usage is TRBJ1-4; TRBD1 matches 9 bases. Germline V gives CDR1 SNHLY, CDR2 FYNNEI. Trimming took 6 bases from V and 8 from J; bases not matched to a gene: 10. The length of the CDR3 is 15 residues. The CDR3 reads CASSTTGTGKEKLFF. The CDR3 coding sequence is TGTGCCAGCAGCACTACCGGGACAGGGAAGGAAAAACTGTTTTTT.

This clone has more than one count but fewer than ten. The rearrangement links TRBV4-3 to TRBJ1-2; D not certain. V dropped 1 base and J dropped 3 bases, with 12 bases sitting between them. The CDR3 has 15 residues. In germline, CDR1 is LGHNA, CDR2 YSLEER. This chain's CDR3 is CASSQADGEDYGYTF. DNA of the CDR3: TGCGCCAGCAGCCAAGCCGACGGCGAGGACTATGGCTACACCTTC.

The J gene is TRBJ1-4, the V gene TRBV23-1, with 7 bases fitting TRBD1. TRBV23-1 is noted as an ORF with a role that remains uncertain. The CDR3 contains 19 residues. V lost 0 bases, J lost 4 bases, and 14 bases stayed unmatched. The CDR3 bases are TGCGCCAGCAGTCAATCTGGGAGATTGAACCGGGACAGTAATGAAAAACTGTTTTTT. Amino acids: CASSQSGRLNRDSNEKLFF.